Described below is a single TCR beta chain sequence and its context. The sample is drawn from a study of blood T cell repertoires in COVID-19. About the research overall: Acute and convalescent COVID-19 specimens originated in the United States, Italy and Spain. The cDNA or gDNA used as material had been derived from T cells, B-cell-depleted T cells, or PBMCs.

Germline CDR1 reads SGHNT; CDR2 reads YYREEE (reference sequence). V lost 2 bases and J 6 bases, leaving 19 bases between the germline ends. The CDR3 loop spans 16 amino acids. As originally analysed: Nucleated cell counts were estimated from reference gene primer amplification. The method was immunoSEQ multiplex PCR; TCRdb's version includes in-frame clones alone and lacks a portion of them. The DNA was the basis for D and trimming; V, J and clone size are from that table. The sample yields around 77,000 clones, under 95% seen once. This receptor was obtained from a woman in her sixties or seventies with active COVID-19. Material: peripheral blood. The J gene is TRBJ2-3, the V gene TRBV5-4, with TRBD2 as a possible D gene (5 bases). In DNA, the CDR3 is TGTGCCAGCAGCTTAAATCGGGGTTGGGATAGGGATACGCAGTATTTT. Amino acids: CASSLNRGWDRDTQYF. Complete variable domain (other parts from reference TRBV5-4 and TRBJ2-3): ETGVTQSPTHLIKTRGQQVTLRCSSQSGHNTVSWYQQALGQGPQFIFQYYREEENGRGNFPPRFSGLQFPNYSSELNVNALELDDSALYLCASSLNRGWDRDTQYFGPGTRLTVL.